This T cell receptor (beta chain) was recorded in a study of T cells in Graves' hyperthyroidism and ophthalmopathy (dated 2019 in TCRdb). The study in broad terms: Peripheral blood samples were taken at initial diagnosis, before any treatment was given. Once sampling was done, hyperthyroidism patients were given methimazole at a starting dose of 30 mg daily, whereas ophthalmopathy patients were given high-dose intravenous methylprednisolone. Prospective prediction of ophthalmopathy was tested in an independent validation cohort consisting of some 18 hyperthyroidism patients and around 16 patients who later progressed to ophthalmopathy. TCR Vbeta CDR3 sequencing of 120 to 150 peripheral blood samples (over 40 ophthalmopathy, about 75 hyperthyroidism and approximately 17 progressor patients) is reported in the paper. For training and testing, the roughly 100 patients in the discovery cohort were randomly divided in a 7:3 ratio. In about 6 Graves' hyperthyroidism patients, the study also compared T-cell repertoires from thyroid tissue with T-cell repertoires from blood. TCR V-J signatures able to tell the groups apart were searched for in a discovery cohort of 90 to 100 patients, of whom around 43 had Graves' ophthalmopathy and about 60 had stable Graves' hyperthyroidism.

Moderately to severely active disease, a Clinical Activity Score of at least 3, a NOSPECS grade of at least 4, and a duration under 3 months were present in ophthalmopathy patients. Patients with uncontrolled infections, other autoimmune diseases, pregnancy or lactation were excluded. Diagnoses were based on clinical symptoms, serum thyroxine and TRAb, thyroid ultrasound and orbital computed tomography. PBMCs were isolated from 7.5 to 10 ml of fresh peripheral blood by Ficoll-Paque density gradient centrifugation. Trizol reagent was used to extract total RNA, and RNA quality was then checked on an Agilent 2100 Bioanalyzer. Overall study results and their limits: Sample size was not statistically predetermined, and investigators were not blinded to group allocation. Most expanded thyroid clonotypes (frequency above 0.001) were also found in blood, which suggests that blood repertoires may mirror thyroid immune responses. In validation, the model predicted progression to ophthalmopathy a median of about 6 months before onset, with over 60% sensitivity and 72.22% specificity. Ophthalmopathy was separated from stable hyperthyroidism by a 13 V-J signature model, with approximately 85% sensitivity and 81% to 83% specificity obtained in cross-validation and 80%/75% obtained in testing.

Trimming costs V 4 bases and J 1 base, and their ends lie 13 bases apart. The CDR3 runs 16 amino acids, cysteine and phenylalanine included. The kept DNA is CDR3 alone, 48 bases in frame from the first base. CDR1 is given as LGHDT and CDR2 as YNNKEL, both from the germline V gene (reference sequence). Notes on this clonotype: There is no known antigen for this receptor. Nothing much larger sits one base from this clone, and base qualities are not available.

The TCR beta CDR3 regions were amplified from RNA transcripts. The TCR CDR3 was subjected to a first round of RT-PCR using the HTBI primer set and the Qiagen OneStep RT-PCR kit. Libraries were constructed in a second round of multiplex PCR, after which size selection and purification were performed. Sequencing of the libraries was done on an Illumina HiSeq2000 using paired-end 100 bp reads. Per the authors' processing: Raw data were processed with SOAPnuke, discarding reads with adapters, uncalled bases, mean Phred below 15, or no exact constant-primer or identifier match. High-quality paired reads were merged using COPE v1.2.5, and each unique nucleotide sequence was defined as a clonotype. MiTCR v1.1 was used to align the clonotypes against IMGT TRBV, TRBD and TRBJ reference segments. Analysis was restricted to V-J combinations with a frequency above 0.0001, which covered about 99% of repertoires. The TCS score was defined as F50 (clonal expansion) divided by E x V (chaos), with BLOSUM62-based TCRdist calculated between CDR3 peptides within each V-J. Welch's t-statistics and random forest reduced roughly 540 V-J features to 10 to 15, which were used in a naive Bayes classifier (R e1071). TCRdb passed the public sequencing reads through fastp at Q25 and MiXCR, retaining productive beta sequences. CDR3 protein duplicates are merged, each entry listing the most common genes and DNA. The authors' filters were not applied to this entry. The table for this sample lists around 600,000 distinct CDR3 sequences; roughly 15% of them were counted only once. The top ten clonotypes cover about an eighth of the sample.

Rearrangement joined TRBV3-1 to TRBJ2-2; no D gene call is confident. Sequenced sample: blood. This receptor was obtained from a woman between 45 and 60 years old with Graves' ophthalmopathy. The CDR3 reads as follows: CASSPRAIKNTGELFF. Here is the DNA: TGTGCCAGCAGCCCAAGGGCGATAAAGAACACCGGGGAGCTGTTTTTT.